The 24 T cell receptor beta chains given below trace back to one sample, sequenced in a study of blood T cell repertoires in COVID-19. Using immunoSEQ multiplex PCR, the repertoire was profiled, and TCRdb retains in-frame clones only, with some absent. The table shows about 340,000 clones, with just over 85% occurring only once. The source material was PBMCs or T cells enriched from blood (not recorded which). Receptor source: a woman in her 40s with acute COVID-19.

V gene TRBV9 combines with J gene TRBJ2-1; 11 bases map to TRBD2. The J segment lost 8 bases and the V segment lost 4 bases, leaving 8 bases of the junction unmatched. The CDR3 is 15 amino acids. The germline gives CDR1 SGDLS, CDR2 YYNGEE. CDR3 nucleotide sequence: TGTGCCAGCAGCTTTAGCGGGAGGGCCCTCGATGAGCAGTTCTTC. It specifies CASSFSGRALDEQFF. Based on the CDR3 plus reference TRBV9 and TRBJ2-1, the full variable domain is DSGVTQTPKHLITATGQRVTLRCSPRSGDLSVYWYQQSLDQGLQFLIQYYNGEERAKGNILERFSAQQFPDLHSELNLSSLELGDSALYFCASSFSGRALDEQFFGPGTRLTVL.

V and J are TRBV10-3 and TRBJ2-3; D perhaps matches TRBD1 (5 bases). The V end lost 1 base, the J end lost 2 bases, and 10 bases lay between the germline ends. Germline values: CDR1 ENHRY, CDR2 SYGVKD. The length of the CDR3 is 15 residues. CDR3 region: CAISEFRGLTDTQYF. As DNA, the CDR3 is TGTGCCATCAGTGAGTTTAGGGGCCTCACAGATACGCAGTATTTT.

The V and J genes are TRBV5-1 and TRBJ2-2, with TRBD2 identical over 8 bases. The CDR3 contains 16 residues. The junction had 2 bases not matched to a gene; V was cut back by 0 bases and J by 1 base. Germline CDR1 reads SGHRS; CDR2 reads YFSETQ. Here the CDR3 DNA reads TGCGCCAGCAGCTTGGCCGGGACTAGGAACACCGGGGAGCTGTTTTTT. It codes for CASSLAGTRNTGELFF.

V usage is TRBV3-1 (or the pseudogene TRBV3-2) and J usage is TRBJ2-5; D uncertain. The length of the CDR3 is 11 residues. CDR1 and CDR2 (germline): LGHDT, YNNKEL (reference sequence). Trimming shortened V by 8 bases and J by 5 bases, and 9 bases separated the two germline ends. CDR3: CASSSLETQYF. DNA for the CDR3: TGTGCCAGCTCTTCTCTCGAGACCCAGTACTTC.

This clone was counted ten times or more. The rearrangement uses TRBV2 and TRBJ2-5; D unclear. The ends were cut back, 11 bases at V and 1 base at J, with 14 bases in the middle. Germline CDR1 is SNHLY and CDR2 is FYNNEI. This CDR3 has 13 residues. CDR3 protein: CAAMPRRQETQYF. For the CDR3, the DNA is TGTGCCGCAATGCCTAGGCGCCAAGAGACCCAGTACTTC.

V and J are TRBV4-1 and TRBJ2-3; D perhaps matches TRBD1 (5 bases). The CDR3 has 16 residues. Trimming left V 0 bases short and J 7 bases short, with 17 bases between. Germline V gives CDR1 MGHRA, CDR2 YSYEKL. The CDR3 protein is CASSQEGPPAGNTQYF. CDR3 sequence (DNA): TGCGCCAGCAGCCAAGAGGGGCCCCCAGCAGGTAATACGCAGTATTTT.

This clone was recorded only once. V gene TRBV7-7 combines with J gene TRBJ1-3; no definite D call. V lost 5 bases to trimming and J lost 2 bases, with 13 bases between them. CDR3 length equals 15 residues. Germline CDR1 and CDR2: SSHAT and FNYEAQ (reference sequence). In nucleotides, the CDR3 is TGTGCCAGCAGCCTCGGTCTCGGGGCTGGAAACACCATATATTTT. It specifies CASSLGLGAGNTIYF.

The rearrangement joins TRBV7-2 to TRBJ2-3; 7 nucleotides align to TRBD1. Germline V lookup: CDR1 SGHTA, CDR2 FQGNSA. V was pared by 1 base and J by 1 base, with 2 bases of the junction left unmatched. This CDR3 spans 15 amino acids. CDR3 in amino acids: CASSLDRGRTDTQYF. The CDR3 DNA sequence: TGTGCCAGCAGCTTAGACAGGGGTCGCACAGATACGCAGTATTTT.

The J gene is TRBJ1-2, the V gene TRBV3-1 (or the pseudogene TRBV3-2), with D possibly being TRBD1 (5 bases). The V gene lost 0 bases and the J gene lost 7 bases, with 12 bases spanning the gap. The CDR3 contains 14 residues. Germline CDR1 and CDR2: LGHDT and YNNKEL (reference sequence). CDR3 in amino acids: CASSQDVGVFGYTF. The CDR3, as DNA: TGTGCCAGCAGCCAAGACGTAGGGGTCTTTGGCTACACCTTC.

The chain uses TRBV4-1 and TRBJ2-1; tentatively, D is TRBD1 (5 bases). The germline V gene encodes CDR1 MGHRA and CDR2 YSYEKL. Trimming cost V 7 bases and J 1 base, with 14 bases left between them. The CDR3 is 15 residues long. In DNA form, the CDR3 reads TGCGCCAGCACTGCTCAGGGCGCGTCCTACAATGAGCAGTTCTTC. Its translation is CASTAQGASYNEQFF.

The chain carries TRBV3-1 (or the pseudogene TRBV3-2) and TRBJ2-3; tentatively, D is TRBD1 (6 bases). V was pared by 1 base and J by 11 bases, with 19 bases between. This CDR3 has 15 amino acids. Per the germline V gene, CDR1 is LGHDT and CDR2 is YNNKEL (reference sequence). CDR3 loop: CASSQVWGRVRGQYF. The CDR3 bases are TGTGCCAGCAGCCAAGTTTGGGGGCGCGTAAGAGGGCAGTATTTT.

The chain combines TRBV19 with TRBJ2-1; 9 bases are a match to TRBD2. J was trimmed by 0 bases and V by 8 bases; bases with no gene match: 5. Germline V gene data show CDR1 as LNHDA and CDR2 as SQIVND (reference sequence). The CDR3 spans 15 residues. The CDR3 DNA reads TGTGCCAGTGCTAGCGGGAAAAGCTCCTACAATGAGCAGTTCTTC. As protein: CASASGKSSYNEQFF. Variable domain in full (rest from reference TRBV19 and TRBJ2-1): DGGITQSPKYLFRKEGQNVTLSCEQNLNHDAMYWYRQDPGQGLRLIYYSQIVNDFQKGDIAEGYSVSREKKESFPLTVTSAQKNPTAFYLCASASGKSSYNEQFFGPGTRLTVL.

The CDR3, as DNA: TGTGCCAGCGCTCCAGACGCGGGAATGAACACTGAAGCTTTCTTT. Protein: CASAPDAGMNTEAFF. V usage is TRBV18 and J usage is TRBJ1-1; D gene uncertain. Looked up from germline, CDR1 is KGHSH and CDR2 is LQKENI. The CDR3 runs 15 residues. Trimming pared 8 bases from V and 0 bases from J, leaving 16 bases between.

The rearrangement joins TRBV6-4 to TRBJ2-1; 8 nucleotides line up with TRBD1. The germline V gene has CDR1 MRHNA and CDR2 SNTAGT. Trimming removed 5 bases from V and 5 bases from J; junction bases left unmatched: 11. The CDR3 consists of 16 residues. The CDR3 reads CASSFQGARHNNEQFF. The CDR3, as DNA: TGTGCCAGCAGTTTCCAGGGGGCTCGGCACAACAATGAGCAGTTCTTC.

J is TRBJ1-1 and V is TRBV14; D may be TRBD1 (5 bases). This CDR3 spans 15 amino acids. The ends were cut back, 4 bases at V and 4 bases at J, with 16 bases in the middle. Per germline, CDR1 SGHDN and CDR2 FVKESK. Here the CDR3 DNA reads TGTGCCAGCAGCCCCCGCCCCATGGGGGGCACTGAAGCTTTCTTT. This encodes CASSPRPMGGTEAFF.

This sequence joins TRBV6-1 and TRBJ1-6; D remains ambiguous. V dropped 3 bases and J dropped 8 bases, with 17 bases sitting between them. This CDR3 comprises 16 residues. CDR1 MNHNS and CDR2 SASEGT come from the germline V gene. CDR3 DNA: TGTGCCAGCAGTGACGATTGGAGAACTGTGCATTCACCCCTCCACTTT. Translated: CASSDDWRTVHSPLHF.

The chain uses TRBV3-1 (or the pseudogene TRBV3-2) and TRBJ1-3, with 9 nucleotides matching TRBD1. The CDR3 is 15 amino acids. Looked up from germline, CDR1 is LGHDT and CDR2 is YNNKEL (reference sequence). The trim removed 3 bases at V and 2 bases at J, leaving 2 bases unmatched. The CDR3 DNA is TGTGCCAGCAGCCATCGACAGGGGGCTGGAAACACCATATATTTT. The encoded protein is CASSHRQGAGNTIYF.

This chain uses TRBV6-5 with TRBJ2-7, with 11 bases matching TRBD1. Germline values: CDR1 MNHEY, CDR2 SVGAGI. J was trimmed by 3 bases and V by 10 bases; bases with no gene match: 5. This CDR3 spans 13 amino acids. The CDR3 region is CATRTGGNYEQYF. CDR3 bases: TGTGCCACCCGGACAGGGGGCAACTACGAGCAGTACTTC.

The genes are TRBV28 and TRBJ2-4, with 12 bases identical to TRBD1. The CDR3 length is 13 residues. Germline assignment: CDR1 MDHEN and CDR2 SYDVKM. V lost 6 bases, J lost 6 bases, and 0 bases stayed unmatched. The CDR3 loop is CASRGQGANIQYF. CDR3 coding DNA: TGTGCCAGCAGGGGACAGGGGGCAAACATTCAGTACTTC.

The chain has TRBV2 and TRBJ1-3; D possibly corresponds to TRBD1 (6 bases). The V gene's germline CDR1 is SNHLY and CDR2 FYNNEI. The CDR3 loop spans 15 amino acids. Trimming stripped 4 bases from V and 4 bases from J, with 14 bases between. The chain's CDR3 is CASSVDRLYGNTIYF. The CDR3 region has the DNA TGTGCCAGCAGTGTTGACAGGCTCTACGGAAACACCATATATTTT.

In its sample, this clone was seen a few times. The chain has TRBV5-8 and TRBJ1-2; 12 bases fit TRBD1. CDR3 size: 17 residues. J was trimmed by 4 bases and V by 5 bases; bases with no gene match: 12. Germline V lookup: CDR1 SGHTS, CDR2 YDEGEE. The CDR3 bases are TGTGCCAGCAGTTTCCGGGACAGGGGGCTCTTAGGCTATGGCTACACCTTC. Protein sequence: CASSFRDRGLLGYGYTF.

This clone is a singleton in its sample. The CDR3 sequence is CASSLRRDKETQYF. CDR3 in DNA: TGTGCCAGCAGCCTCCGAAGAGATAAGGAGACCCAGTACTTC. This sequence joins TRBV14 and TRBJ2-5; D call uncertain. Germline CDR1 SGHDN, CDR2 FVKESK. The CDR3 spans 14 residues. Deletions cut 4 bases from V and 5 bases from J, with 14 bases between.

J is TRBJ2-6 and V is TRBV6-2 or TRBV6-3; a weak D match, TRBD1 (5 bases). Looked up from germline, CDR1 is MNHEY and CDR2 is SVGEGT. The CDR3 extends over 17 amino acids. Between the trimmed V and J ends, which lost 2 bases and 4 bases, there was a span of 15 bases. The CDR3 DNA reads TGTGCCAGCAGTTACCAGACCCAGGGTTACGGGGCCAACGTCCTGACTTTC. This sequence encodes CASSYQTQGYGANVLTF.

J is TRBJ1-2 and V is TRBV7-8, with D unresolved. There are 14 residues in the CDR3. From germline, CDR1 is SGHVS and CDR2 FQNEAQ. V was cut by 0 bases and J by 8 bases, with 13 bases left in between. The CDR3 DNA follows: TGTGCCAGCAGCTTAGCCGAGTTTGCGAACGGCTACACCTTC. This gives the protein CASSLAEFANGYTF.